This T cell receptor (beta chain) comes out of a study of shared clonotypes between healthy human individuals. Overall study results and limits: A reduction in generation probabilities was seen for non-shared clonotypes relative to those shared by all four donors.

CDR1 is SGHDT and CDR2 is YYEEEE in the germline V gene. This CDR3 contains 14 residues. V was shortened by 5 bases and J by 2 bases, with 11 bases between the two germline ends. The table came from immunoSEQ multiplex PCR; TCRdb's copy has only in-frame clones and leaves some out. The sample records approximately 1,000,000 clones, roughly 80% being singletons. This clone was found a few times. Its antigen is not identified. The sequenced sample consisted of memory CD4+ T cells from PBMCs. The subset was: CD45RA-negative fraction. The rearrangement links TRBV5-6 to TRBJ1-3; D possibly corresponds to TRBD1 (5 bases). The sequence derives from a young man in good health. Some clones in this sample may be carry-over from other donors' samples. The CDR3 DNA is TGTGCCAGCAGACCCAGGGAGACTGGAAACACCATATATTTT. Protein: CASRPRETGNTIYF.